This T cell receptor beta chain was identified during a study of blood T cell repertoires in COVID-19. The data were produced by immunoSEQ multiplex PCR, yet TCRdb's version contains in-frame clones alone and is incomplete. The sample holds about 240,000 clones, 75% to 85% seen once. From germline, CDR1 is SGHNT and CDR2 YYREEE (reference sequence). Trimming removed 4 bases from V and 1 base from J; junction bases left unmatched: 10. This CDR3 is built from 16 residues. Input material: peripheral blood. V and J are TRBV5-4 and TRBJ2-7; 8 bases line up with TRBD1. This clonotype was sampled from a man aged 45-65 years with COVID-19, enrolled during active disease. CDR3 coding DNA: TGTGCCAGCAGCGTGACTCAGGGGGCAAGATCCTACGAGCAGTACTTC. Protein: CASSVTQGARSYEQYF.